These 5 T cell receptor beta chains share one sample of origin, sequenced in a study of fetal regulatory T cell absence and autoimmunity. This table comes from immunoSEQ multiplex PCR, and its TCRdb copy is limited to in-frame clones, with some not included. The sample holds 46,000 or so clones; about 79% are singletons and the top ten take 0.35% to 0.45%. Sequencing input: cord blood. The source is a newborn boy with IPEX syndrome.

This sequence joins TRBV6-9 and TRBJ2-7; D gene uncertain. Trimming cost V 5 bases and J 0 bases, with 14 bases left between them. This CDR3 has 15 residues. In germline, CDR1 is MNHGY, CDR2 SVAAGI. The DNA for the CDR3 is TGTGCCAGCAGTGAAGGACCACTACCCTCCTACGAGCAGTACTTC. It translates to CASSEGPLPSYEQYF.

For the CDR3, the DNA is TGTGCCACCAGCAGAGGTTCCCGGGCGACAACTAATGAAAAACTGTTTTTT. Its translation is CATSRGSRATTNEKLFF. V is TRBV15 and J is TRBJ1-4; D uncertain. Deletions cut 1 base from V and 0 bases from J, with 12 bases between. This CDR3 spans 17 amino acids. In germline, CDR1 is LNHNV, CDR2 YYDKDF (reference sequence).

V and J are TRBV19 and TRBJ1-1, with D perhaps matching TRBD1 (6 bases). CDR1 is LNHDA, CDR2 SQIVND, per germline (reference sequence). V lost 6 bases and J 1 base, leaving 18 bases between the germline ends. The CDR3 totals 16 residues. The CDR3 here is CASSKLQGRRNTEAFF. In DNA form, the CDR3 reads TGTGCCAGTAGCAAGTTACAGGGACGTAGGAACACTGAAGCTTTCTTT.

The rearrangement uses TRBV2 and TRBJ1-5; weak D call: TRBD1 (6 bases). Trimming pared 6 bases from V and 4 bases from J, leaving 13 bases between. Germline V gene data show CDR1 as SNHLY and CDR2 as FYNNEI. The CDR3 consists of 14 residues. The CDR3 DNA is TGTGCCAGCAGATTAGGACAGTTTAATCAGCCCCAGCATTTT. Amino acid sequence: CASRLGQFNQPQHF.

J is TRBJ2-7 and V is TRBV7-9; D remains unclear. Germline V gene lookup returns CDR1 SEHNR and CDR2 FQNEAQ (reference sequence). Trimming shortened V by 4 bases and J by 0 bases, and 7 bases separated the two germline ends. The CDR3 spans 13 residues. CDR3 sequence: CASSSENSYEQYF. CDR3 DNA: TGTGCCAGCAGCTCCGAGAACTCCTACGAGCAGTACTTC.